Following are 27 T cell receptor beta chains from one sample sequenced in a study of vaccination effects on CD4 cells after COVID-19. ViraFEST assay sequencing came after antigen-specific CD4+ T cells were expanded with viral peptide pools. Once cultured for roughly 10 days, the cells underwent separation to obtain CD4+ T cells. Between March and December 2020, the person had a SARS-CoV-2 infection that PCR confirmed. This table comes from immunoSEQ multiplex PCR, and its TCRdb copy is limited to in-frame clones, with some not included. In the table there are roughly 70,000 clones, around 72% of which are singletons. The antigens for these receptors are not known. The sample in question was CD4+ T cells from PBMCs cultured with HIV peptides, obtained before COVID-19 vaccination. Subset described: HIV-1 Nef peptide pool negative control/reference culture. The source of these receptors is a human donor who had a prior SARS-CoV-2 infection.

This clone was seen a single time. The genes are TRBV5-1 and TRBJ1-3, with 9 bases lining up with TRBD1. Germline trimming cut 4 bases from V and 4 bases from J; bases unmatched to any gene: 6. CDR1 SGHRS and CDR2 YFSETQ come from the germline V gene. CDR3 length equals 15 residues. CDR3 DNA: TGCGCCAGCAGCCAAGGGACAGGGAAGGGAAACACCATATATTTT. Translation gives CASSQGTGKGNTIYF.

The chain employs TRBV7-9 and TRBJ1-4; 8 bases fit TRBD1. Germline V CDR1 and CDR2: SEHNR, FQNEAQ (reference sequence). With 1 base clipped from V and 7 bases from J, the junction kept 2 bases outside the gene matches. There are 14 residues in the CDR3. CDR3 DNA: TGTGCCAGCAGCTTAGTAGGACAGGGTGAAAAACTGTTTTTT. Translated: CASSLVGQGEKLFF.

The V and J genes are TRBV7-6 and TRBJ2-3, with D perhaps matching TRBD2 (6 bases). The germline V and J ends were trimmed by 3 bases and 2 bases, with 18 bases remaining between them. The germline gives CDR1 SGHVS, CDR2 FNYEAQ. The CDR3 has 17 amino acids. The CDR3 DNA reads TGTGCCAGCAGCTTCGGGAGACTGGGGTCCGTCACAGATACGCAGTATTTT. It encodes CASSFGRLGSVTDTQYF.

This clone was recorded only once. The gene calls are TRBV28 and TRBJ1-5, with TRBD1 matching 9 bases. V was pared by 8 bases and J by 1 base, with 6 bases of the junction left unmatched. This CDR3 is 15 amino acids long. Germline V gives CDR1 MDHEN, CDR2 SYDVKM. The DNA for the CDR3 is TGTGCCAGCTGGGGACAGGGTATAAGCAATCAGCCCCAGCATTTT. Its translation is CASWGQGISNQPQHF.

J is TRBJ2-2 and V is TRBV25-1, with D perhaps being TRBD1 or TRBD2 (5 bases each). The V gene lost 5 bases and the J gene lost 3 bases, with 10 bases spanning the gap. From germline, CDR1 is MGHDK and CDR2 SYGVNS. This CDR3 is built from 14 residues. The CDR3 nucleotides are TGTGCCAGCAGTAAATCGGGACACACCGGGGAGCTGTTTTTT. Translation: CASSKSGHTGELFF.

V and J are TRBV15 and TRBJ1-2; possible D gene TRBD1, 5 bases. Germline V CDR1 and CDR2: LNHNV, YYDKDF (reference sequence). This CDR3 has 15 amino acids. With 1 base removed from V and 3 bases from J, the gap between germline ends came to 12 bases. The CDR3 DNA reads as TGTGCCACCAGCAGAGGTGGGGGAGGGGACTATGGCTACACCTTC. It translates to CATSRGGGGDYGYTF.

The genes are TRBV7-3 and TRBJ2-3; the match to TRBD2 covers 7 bases. CDR3 size: 16 residues. Germline-derived CDR1 and CDR2 are SGHTA and FQGTGA. After removal of 5 bases from V and 4 bases from J, the junction contained 12 bases not matched to a gene. As DNA, the CDR3 is TGTGCCAGCAGCCGAGGGTGGGCGGGAGCGTCAGATACGCAGTATTTT. Translating it yields CASSRGWAGASDTQYF.

This clone was counted a few times. V usage is TRBV2 and J usage is TRBJ1-3; no definite D call. V was shortened by 5 bases and J by 7 bases, with 18 bases between the two germline ends. This CDR3 is built from 15 residues. The germline V gene encodes CDR1 SNHLY and CDR2 FYNNEI. The CDR3 region is CASSLELLAGNTIYF. DNA for the CDR3: TGTGCCAGCAGTCTGGAACTTCTGGCGGGTAACACCATATATTTT. Together with reference TRBV2 and TRBJ1-3, the CDR3 gives the full variable domain: EPEVTQTPSHQVTQMGQEVILRCVPISNHLYFYWYRQILGQKVEFLVSFYNNEISEKSEIFDDQFSVERPDGSNFTLKIRSTKLEDSAMYFCASSLELLAGNTIYFGEGSWLTVV.

This clone was observed a handful of times. The chain joins TRBV11-2 to TRBJ2-1, with D maybe TRBD1 (6 bases). Germline V gene sequence: CDR1 SGHAT, CDR2 FQNNGV. V dropped 4 bases and J dropped 4 bases, with 17 bases sitting between them. The CDR3 consists of 16 residues. This CDR3 reads CASSYLRGGKYNEQFF. The CDR3 DNA sequence: TGTGCCAGCAGCTACCTCAGGGGCGGAAAGTACAATGAGCAGTTCTTC.

V and J are TRBV7-8 and TRBJ2-2; no clear D gene. Trimming stripped 4 bases from V and 7 bases from J, with 10 bases between. CDR1 is SGHVS and CDR2 is FQNEAQ in the germline V gene. This CDR3 has 13 amino acids. CDR3 nucleotide sequence: TGTGCCAGCAGCTCCCGAAGACACGGGGAGCTGTTTTTT. Translated, it gives CASSSRRHGELFF.

V and J are TRBV5-1 and TRBJ1-1, with D perhaps matching TRBD1 (6 bases). Germline CDR1 and CDR2: SGHRS and YFSETQ. The CDR3 extends over 15 amino acids. V was cut by 4 bases and J by 0 bases, with 13 bases left in between. The CDR3 DNA sequence: TGCGCCAGCAGCCCCTCAAGGGGGATGAACACTGAAGCTTTCTTT. It yields the protein CASSPSRGMNTEAFF.

This chain uses TRBV4-3 with TRBJ2-3, with 11 bases fitting TRBD2. This CDR3 contains 17 residues. Looked up from germline, CDR1 is LGHNA and CDR2 is YSLEER. With V trimmed by 1 base and J by 4 bases, 7 bases remained unmatched. The CDR3 region is CASSQGLAGSLADTQYF. The CDR3 region has the DNA TGCGCCAGCAGCCAAGGACTAGCGGGATCACTGGCAGATACGCAGTATTTT.

The chain links TRBV30 to TRBJ2-1; 11 nucleotides align to TRBD2. Germline-derived CDR1 and CDR2 are GTSNPN and SVGIG (reference sequence). The CDR3 runs 12 residues. V lost 3 bases and J lost 13; bases outside the gene matches: 5. CDR3 loop: CAWRTSGIYQFF. In DNA, the CDR3 is TGTGCCTGGAGGACTAGCGGGATATATCAGTTCTTC.

V is TRBV5-6 and J is TRBJ2-5; maybe TRBD1 (5 bases). The germline CDR1 and CDR2 sequences are SGHDT and YYEEEE. The CDR3 loop spans 15 amino acids. V gave up 4 bases and J gave up 5 bases, with 18 bases separating them. This CDR3 reads CASSSGRGRAETQYF. As DNA, the CDR3 is TGTGCCAGCAGCAGTGGAAGGGGTAGGGCTGAGACCCAGTACTTC.

This clone has only a few counts. The chain combines TRBV7-6 with TRBJ2-1, with 9 positions matching TRBD2. Trimming took 5 bases from V and 2 from J; bases not matched to a gene: 4. The CDR3 runs 15 residues. Germline CDR1 and CDR2: SGHVS and FNYEAQ. The DNA of the CDR3 is TGTGCCAGCAGCCCGCGGGGGGGAACCTACAATGAGCAGTTCTTC. Residues: CASSPRGGTYNEQFF.

This clone was seen just once. The gene calls are TRBV10-3 and TRBJ2-7; D unresolved. V was trimmed by 4 bases and J by 0 bases, leaving 16 bases between them. Germline CDR1 ENHRY, CDR2 SYGVKD. CDR3 length equals 16 residues. In nucleotides, the CDR3 is TGTGCCATCAGTGCCCCCCCCTATGAGAGCTCCTACGAGCAGTACTTC. This translates into CAISAPPYESSYEQYF.

V usage is TRBV9 and J usage is TRBJ2-1; the match to TRBD1 covers 11 bases. The germline V gene has CDR1 SGDLS and CDR2 YYNGEE. This CDR3 spans 15 amino acids. Trimming removed 0 bases from V and 8 bases from J; junction bases left unmatched: 4. CDR3 in amino acids: CASSVGDRGRDEQFF. Here the CDR3 DNA reads TGTGCCAGCAGCGTAGGGGACAGGGGGAGGGATGAGCAGTTCTTC.

The V gene is TRBV28, the J gene TRBJ2-7; a possible D gene is TRBD2 (5 bases). CDR3 length: 12 amino acids. The V end was cut by 4 bases, the J end by 12 bases, with 16 bases between. In germline, CDR1 is MDHEN, CDR2 SYDVKM. CDR3 sequence: CASSSANTRAYF. The CDR3 coding sequence is TGTGCCAGCAGTTCGGCAAATACGAGGGCGTACTTC. Drawing the rest from reference TRBV28 and TRBJ2-7, the complete variable domain is DVKVTQSSRYLVKRTGEKVFLECVQDMDHENMFWYRQDPGLGLRLIYFSYDVKMKEKGDIPEGYSVSREKKERFSLILESASTNQTSMYLCASSSANTRAYFGPGTRLTVT.

The chain carries TRBV7-9 and TRBJ1-2, with TRBD1 as a possible D gene (5 bases). Trimming removed 2 bases at V and 5 bases at J, with 9 bases between. Germline V gene lookup returns CDR1 SEHNR and CDR2 FQNEAQ (reference sequence). This CDR3 contains 13 residues. In DNA, the CDR3 is TGTGCCAGCAGCTTACCGGGGGGTTATGGCTACACCTTC. Residues: CASSLPGGYGYTF.

The gene calls are TRBV7-3 and TRBJ2-6; D assignment may be TRBD1 or TRBD2 (5 bases each). V shed 4 bases and J shed 0 bases, with 10 bases lying between them. The CDR3 contains 16 residues. The germline V gene encodes CDR1 SGHTA and CDR2 FQGTGA. CDR3 in amino acids: CASSWDRASGANVLTF. Written as DNA, the CDR3 is TGTGCCAGCAGCTGGGACCGTGCCTCTGGGGCCAACGTCCTGACTTTC.

This chain joins TRBV18 and TRBJ2-5, with a weak D call TRBD1 (6 bases). Between the trimmed V and J ends, which lost 5 bases and 4 bases, there was a span of 14 bases. The germline gives CDR1 KGHSH, CDR2 LQKENI. The CDR3 totals 14 residues. For the CDR3, the DNA is TGTGCCAGCTCAGCACAGGGTCGGGGAGAGACCCAGTACTTC. Residues: CASSAQGRGETQYF.

The J gene is TRBJ2-3, the V gene TRBV24-1; D might be TRBD2 (5 bases). V was clipped by 4 bases and J by 2 bases, with 9 bases between them. The length of the CDR3 is 14 residues. Germline-derived CDR1 and CDR2 are KGHDR and SFDVKD. The CDR3 DNA reads as TGTGCCACCAGTGAGGACTCCTCCACAGATACGCAGTATTTT. Residues: CATSEDSSTDTQYF.

This sequence joins TRBV6-5 and TRBJ1-2; perhaps TRBD1 as D (5 bases). The CDR3 runs to 12 residues. Germline assignment: CDR1 MNHEY and CDR2 SVGAGI. Trimming cost V 1 base and J 7 bases, with 7 bases left between them. This chain's CDR3 is CASSYWQGGYTF. CDR3 nucleotides: TGTGCCAGCAGTTACTGGCAGGGTGGCTACACCTTC.

V gene TRBV18 combines with J gene TRBJ2-3; 11 bases are a match to TRBD2. Trimming removed 3 bases from V and 7 bases from J; junction bases left unmatched: 3. CDR1 is KGHSH and CDR2 is LQKENI in the germline V gene. This CDR3 is 14 amino acids long. The CDR3 reads CASSPGLAEYTQYF. Here the CDR3 DNA reads TGTGCCAGCTCACCGGGACTAGCGGAATATACGCAGTATTTT.

This chain links TRBV2 with TRBJ1-1, with no clear D. This CDR3 contains 15 residues. With 9 bases removed from V and 3 bases from J, the gap between germline ends came to 20 bases. Per germline, CDR1 SNHLY and CDR2 FYNNEI. CDR3 nucleotides: TGTGCCAGTGCGAGACGGCGGGATACTCACACTGAAGCTTTCTTT. Protein sequence: CASARRRDTHTEAFF.

This clone was recorded only once. The chain employs TRBV7-9 and TRBJ1-4; 9 nucleotides line up with TRBD1. CDR3 size: 15 residues. J lost 8 bases, V lost 4 bases, and 8 bases had no gene match. Per the germline V gene, CDR1 is SEHNR and CDR2 is FQNEAQ (reference sequence). The CDR3 loop is CASSSLWTGDEKLFF. CDR3 in DNA: TGTGCCAGCAGCTCCCTCTGGACAGGGGACGAAAAACTGTTTTTT.

This clone has a single count. The chain couples TRBV4-2 to TRBJ1-3; 7 nucleotides agree with TRBD1. J gave up 0 bases and V 4 bases, and 6 bases lay outside the gene matches. Germline assignment: CDR1 LGHNA and CDR2 YNFKEQ. This CDR3 is built from 16 residues. The CDR3 region has the DNA TGTGCCAGCAGCCCCCCAGGGGACAGCTCTGGAAACACCATATATTTT. It codes for CASSPPGDSSGNTIYF.